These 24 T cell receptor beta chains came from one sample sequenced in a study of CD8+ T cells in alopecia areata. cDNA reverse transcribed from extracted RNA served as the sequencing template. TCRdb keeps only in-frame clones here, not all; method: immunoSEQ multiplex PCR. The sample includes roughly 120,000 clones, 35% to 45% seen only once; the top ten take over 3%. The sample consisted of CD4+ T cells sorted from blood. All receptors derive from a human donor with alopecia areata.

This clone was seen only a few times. In DNA form, the CDR3 reads TGTGCCAGCGGAAGAGGCGGGACAAAGTACAATGAGCAGTTCTTC. This translates into CASGRGGTKYNEQFF. The chain carries TRBV4-2 and TRBJ2-1; D may match TRBD1 or TRBD2 (6 bases each). The CDR3 covers 15 residues. Germline CDR1 and CDR2: LGHNA and YNFKEQ. Deletions cut 8 bases from V and 4 bases from J, with 18 bases between.

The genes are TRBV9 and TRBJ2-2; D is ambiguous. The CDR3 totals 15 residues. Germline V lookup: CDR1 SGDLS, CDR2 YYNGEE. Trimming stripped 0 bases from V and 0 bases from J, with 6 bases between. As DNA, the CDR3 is TGTGCCAGCAGCGTAGTAGCATCGAACACCGGGGAGCTGTTTTTT. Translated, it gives CASSVVASNTGELFF.

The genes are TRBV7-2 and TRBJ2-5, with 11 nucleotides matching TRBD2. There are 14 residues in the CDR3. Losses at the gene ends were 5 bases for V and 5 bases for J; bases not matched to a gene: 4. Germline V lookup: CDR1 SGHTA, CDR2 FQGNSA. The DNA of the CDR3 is TGTGCCAGCAGCATTAGCGGGGGGGCGGAGACCCAGTACTTC. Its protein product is CASSISGGAETQYF. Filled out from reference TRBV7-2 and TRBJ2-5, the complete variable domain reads GAGVSQSPSNKVTEKGKDVELRCDPISGHTALYWYRQSLGQGLEFLIYFQGNSAPDKSGLPSDRFSAERTGGSVSTLTIQRTQQEDSAVYLCASSISGGAETQYFGPGTRLLVL.

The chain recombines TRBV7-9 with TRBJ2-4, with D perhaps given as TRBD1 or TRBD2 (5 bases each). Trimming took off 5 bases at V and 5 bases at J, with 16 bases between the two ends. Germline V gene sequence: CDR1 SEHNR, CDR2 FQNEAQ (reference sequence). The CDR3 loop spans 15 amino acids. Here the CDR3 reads CASSHARDAQNIQYF. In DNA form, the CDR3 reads TGTGCCAGCAGCCACGCACGGGACGCTCAAAACATTCAGTACTTC.

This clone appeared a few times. Here the CDR3 reads CASSYSGSYEQYF. CDR3 DNA: TGTGCCAGCAGTTACTCAGGGTCCTACGAGCAGTACTTC. The chain is built from TRBV6-5 and TRBJ2-7; D call uncertain. Trimming removed 0 bases at V and 1 base at J, with 4 bases between. Per germline, CDR1 MNHEY and CDR2 SVGAGI. The CDR3 contains 13 residues.

The DNA for the CDR3 is TGCAGCGTTGAGGGACAGGGGGGCAAGGAGCAGTTCTTC. This encodes CSVEGQGGKEQFF. This chain joins TRBV29-1 and TRBJ2-1, with 11 bases aligning to TRBD1. V shed 3 bases, J shed 10 bases, and the junction held 5 bases outside the gene matches. The CDR3 consists of 13 residues. Germline CDR1 and CDR2: SQVTM and ANQGSEA.

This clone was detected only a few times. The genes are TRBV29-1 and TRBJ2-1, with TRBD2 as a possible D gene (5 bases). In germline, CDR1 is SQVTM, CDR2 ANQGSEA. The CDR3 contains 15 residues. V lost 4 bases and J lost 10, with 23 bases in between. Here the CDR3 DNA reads TGCAGCGTTGCCCAACGGCTAGCCCATATTTGGGAGCAGTTCTTC. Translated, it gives CSVAQRLAHIWEQFF.

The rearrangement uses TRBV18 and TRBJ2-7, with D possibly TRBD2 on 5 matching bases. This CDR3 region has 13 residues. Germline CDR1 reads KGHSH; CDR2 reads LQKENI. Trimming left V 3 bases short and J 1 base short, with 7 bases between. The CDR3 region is CASSPGISYEQYF. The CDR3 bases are TGTGCCAGCTCACCCGGGATTTCCTACGAGCAGTACTTC. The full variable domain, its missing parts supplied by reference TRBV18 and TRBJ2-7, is NAGVMQNPRHLVRRRGQEARLRCSPMKGHSHVYWYRQLPEEGLKFMVYLQKENIIDESGMPKERFSAEFPKEGPSILRIQQVVRGDSAAYFCASSPGISYEQYFGPGTRLTVT.

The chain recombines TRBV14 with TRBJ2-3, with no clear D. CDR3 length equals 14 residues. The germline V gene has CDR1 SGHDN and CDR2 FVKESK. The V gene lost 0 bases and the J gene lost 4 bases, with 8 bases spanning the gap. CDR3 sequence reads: CASSQDSLADTQYF. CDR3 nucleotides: TGTGCCAGCAGCCAAGATTCCCTCGCAGATACGCAGTATTTT.

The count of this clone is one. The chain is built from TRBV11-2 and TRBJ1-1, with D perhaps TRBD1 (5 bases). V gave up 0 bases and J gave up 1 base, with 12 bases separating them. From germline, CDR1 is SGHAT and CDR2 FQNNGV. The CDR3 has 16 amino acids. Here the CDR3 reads CASSLDGREGNTEAFF. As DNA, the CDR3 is TGTGCCAGCAGCTTAGATGGCAGGGAAGGGAACACTGAAGCTTTCTTT.

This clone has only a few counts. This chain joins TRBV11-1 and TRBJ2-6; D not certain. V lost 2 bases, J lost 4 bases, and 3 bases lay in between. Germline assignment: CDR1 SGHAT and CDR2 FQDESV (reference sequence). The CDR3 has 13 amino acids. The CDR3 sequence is CASSLKGANVLTF. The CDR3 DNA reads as TGTGCCAGCAGCTTAAAGGGGGCCAACGTCCTGACTTTC.

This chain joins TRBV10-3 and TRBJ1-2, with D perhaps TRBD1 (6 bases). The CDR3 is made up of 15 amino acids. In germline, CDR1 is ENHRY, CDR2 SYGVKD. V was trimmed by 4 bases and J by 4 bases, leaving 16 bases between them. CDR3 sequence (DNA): TGTGCCATCAGTGGCCATCGACAGGAGCTCTATGGCTACACCTTC. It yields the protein CAISGHRQELYGYTF.

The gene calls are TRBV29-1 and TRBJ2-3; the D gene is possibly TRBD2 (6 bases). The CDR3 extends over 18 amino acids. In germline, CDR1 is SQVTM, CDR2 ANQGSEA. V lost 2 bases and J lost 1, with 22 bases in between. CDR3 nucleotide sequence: TGCAGCGTTGAACTGGTGGCGGGAAGGTGGCTAGGCACAGATACGCAGTATTTT. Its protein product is CSVELVAGRWLGTDTQYF.

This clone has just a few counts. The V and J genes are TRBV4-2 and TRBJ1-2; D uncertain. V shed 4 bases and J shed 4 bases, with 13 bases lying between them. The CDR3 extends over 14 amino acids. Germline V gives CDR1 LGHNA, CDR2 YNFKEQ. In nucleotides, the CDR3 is TGTGCCAGCAGCCCGGGCCGGGAGGTCTATGGCTACACCTTC. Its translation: CASSPGREVYGYTF.

CDR3 sequence: CASRDGRPDEQFF. The CDR3 DNA is TGCGCCAGCAGAGACGGGAGGCCCGATGAGCAGTTCTTC. V is TRBV10-2 and J is TRBJ2-1; TRBD2 aligns across 7 bases. This CDR3 spans 13 amino acids. With 6 bases clipped from V and 8 bases from J, the junction kept 7 bases outside the gene matches. CDR1 is WSHSY and CDR2 is SAAADI in the germline V gene.

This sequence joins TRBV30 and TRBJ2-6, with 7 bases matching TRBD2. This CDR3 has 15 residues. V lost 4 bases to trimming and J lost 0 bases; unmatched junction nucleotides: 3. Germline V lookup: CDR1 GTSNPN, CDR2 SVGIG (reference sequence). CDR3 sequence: CAWTSGSSGANVLTF. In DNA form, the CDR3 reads TGTGCCTGGACTAGCGGCAGCTCTGGGGCCAACGTCCTGACTTTC.

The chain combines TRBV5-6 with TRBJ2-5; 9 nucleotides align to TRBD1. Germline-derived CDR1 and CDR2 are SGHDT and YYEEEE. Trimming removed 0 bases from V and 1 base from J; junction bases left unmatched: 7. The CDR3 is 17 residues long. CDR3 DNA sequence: TGTGCCAGCAGCTTGGAGGGACAGGGTAGATCCCAAGAGACCCAGTACTTC. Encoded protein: CASSLEGQGRSQETQYF.

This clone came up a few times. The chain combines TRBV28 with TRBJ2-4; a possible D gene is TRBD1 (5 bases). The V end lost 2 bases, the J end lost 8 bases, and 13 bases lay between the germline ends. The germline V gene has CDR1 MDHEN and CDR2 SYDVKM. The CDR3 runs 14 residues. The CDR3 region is CASSLRGAGDIQYF. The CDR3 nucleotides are TGTGCCAGCAGTTTAAGGGGCGCTGGGGACATTCAGTACTTC.

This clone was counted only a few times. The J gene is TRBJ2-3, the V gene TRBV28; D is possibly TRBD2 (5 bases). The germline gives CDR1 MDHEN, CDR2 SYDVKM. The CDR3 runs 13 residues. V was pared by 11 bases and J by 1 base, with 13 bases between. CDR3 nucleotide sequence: TGTGCCGTTTTGAGGGCCCGCACAGATACGCAGTATTTT. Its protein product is CAVLRARTDTQYF.

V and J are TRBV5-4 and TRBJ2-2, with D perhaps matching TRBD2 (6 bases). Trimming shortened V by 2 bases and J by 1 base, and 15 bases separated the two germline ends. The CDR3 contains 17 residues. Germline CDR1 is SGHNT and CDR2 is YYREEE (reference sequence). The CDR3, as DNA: TGTGCCAGCAGCTTCCGAACCGGGACTGGGAACACCGGGGAGCTGTTTTTT. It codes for CASSFRTGTGNTGELFF.

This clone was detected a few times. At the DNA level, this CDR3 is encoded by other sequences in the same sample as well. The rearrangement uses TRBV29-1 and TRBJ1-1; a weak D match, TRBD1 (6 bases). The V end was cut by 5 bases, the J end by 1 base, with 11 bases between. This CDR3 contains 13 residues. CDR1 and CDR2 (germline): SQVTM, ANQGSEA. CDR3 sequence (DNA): TGCAGCGTTTCCTCACAGGGGAACACTGAAGCTTTCTTT. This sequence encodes CSVSSQGNTEAFF. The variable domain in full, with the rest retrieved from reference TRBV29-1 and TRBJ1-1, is SAVISQKPSRDICQRGTSLTIQCQVDSQVTMMFWYRQQPGQSLTLIATANQGSEATYESGFVIDKFPISRPNLTFSTLTVSNMSPEDSSIYLCSVSSQGNTEAFFGQGTRLTVV.

CDR3 in amino acids: CASSQDGGINEQFF. CDR3 DNA sequence: TGTGCCAGCAGCCAAGACGGGGGGATCAATGAGCAGTTCTTC. The chain combines TRBV4-2 with TRBJ2-1, with TRBD2 matching over 7 bases. The CDR3 consists of 14 residues. Germline V gene sequence: CDR1 LGHNA, CDR2 YNFKEQ. Trimming cost V 0 bases and J 6 bases; bases outside gene matches: 2.

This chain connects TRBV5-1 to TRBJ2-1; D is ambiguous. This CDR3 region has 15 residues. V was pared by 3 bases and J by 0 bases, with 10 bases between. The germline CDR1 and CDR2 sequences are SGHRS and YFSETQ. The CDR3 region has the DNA TGCGCCAGCAGCTCTACTTCCAGCTCCTACAATGAGCAGTTCTTC. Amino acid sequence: CASSSTSSSYNEQFF.

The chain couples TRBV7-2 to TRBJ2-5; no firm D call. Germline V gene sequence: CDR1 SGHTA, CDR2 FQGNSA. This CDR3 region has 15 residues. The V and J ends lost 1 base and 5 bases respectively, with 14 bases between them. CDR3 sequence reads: CASSLGRMDRETQYF. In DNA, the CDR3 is TGTGCCAGCAGCTTAGGACGCATGGATAGGGAGACCCAGTACTTC.